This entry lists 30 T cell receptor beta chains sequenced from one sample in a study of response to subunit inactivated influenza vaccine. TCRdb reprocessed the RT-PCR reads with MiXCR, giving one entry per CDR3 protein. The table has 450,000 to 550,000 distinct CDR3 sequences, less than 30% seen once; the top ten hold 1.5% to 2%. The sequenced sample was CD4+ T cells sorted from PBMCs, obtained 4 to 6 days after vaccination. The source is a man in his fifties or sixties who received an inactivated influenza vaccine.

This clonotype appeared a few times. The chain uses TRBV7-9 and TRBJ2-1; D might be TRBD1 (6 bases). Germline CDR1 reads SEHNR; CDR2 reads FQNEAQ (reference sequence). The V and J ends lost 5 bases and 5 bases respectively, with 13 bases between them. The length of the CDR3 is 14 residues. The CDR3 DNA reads TGTGCCAGCAGCGCACAGGGATTCAACAATGAGCAGTTCTTC. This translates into CASSAQGFNNEQFF.

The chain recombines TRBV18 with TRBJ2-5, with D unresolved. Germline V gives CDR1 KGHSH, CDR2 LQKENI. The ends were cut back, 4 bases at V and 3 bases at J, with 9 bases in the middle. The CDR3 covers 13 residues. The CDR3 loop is CASSRMAEETQYF. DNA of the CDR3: TGTGCCAGCTCACGAATGGCGGAAGAGACCCAGTACTTC.

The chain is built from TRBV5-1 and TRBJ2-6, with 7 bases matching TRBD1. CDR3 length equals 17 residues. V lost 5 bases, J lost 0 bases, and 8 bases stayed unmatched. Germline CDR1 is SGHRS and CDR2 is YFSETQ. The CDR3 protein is CASRGTAVASGANVLTF. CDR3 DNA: TGCGCCAGCAGGGGGACAGCGGTGGCCTCTGGGGCCAACGTCCTGACTTTC.

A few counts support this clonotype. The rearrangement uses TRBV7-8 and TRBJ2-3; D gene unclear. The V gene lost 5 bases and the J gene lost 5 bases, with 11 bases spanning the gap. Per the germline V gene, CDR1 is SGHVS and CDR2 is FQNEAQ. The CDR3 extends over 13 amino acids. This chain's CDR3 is CASSTAPRDTQYF. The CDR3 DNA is TGTGCCAGCAGCACGGCCCCAAGAGATACGCAGTATTTT.

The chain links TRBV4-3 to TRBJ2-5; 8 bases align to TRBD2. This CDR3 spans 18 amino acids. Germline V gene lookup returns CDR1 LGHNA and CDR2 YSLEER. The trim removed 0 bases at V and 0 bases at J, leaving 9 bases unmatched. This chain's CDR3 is CASSQDHELAANQETQYF. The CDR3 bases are TGCGCCAGCAGCCAAGATCACGAACTAGCGGCCAACCAAGAGACCCAGTACTTC.

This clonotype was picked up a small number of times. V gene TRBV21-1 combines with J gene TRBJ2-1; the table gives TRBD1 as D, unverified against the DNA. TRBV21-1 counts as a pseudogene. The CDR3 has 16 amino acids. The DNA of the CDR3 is TGTGCCAGCAGCAGGAGGACAGGGGGTTACTACAATGAGCAGTTCTTC. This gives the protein CASSRRTGGYYNEQFF.

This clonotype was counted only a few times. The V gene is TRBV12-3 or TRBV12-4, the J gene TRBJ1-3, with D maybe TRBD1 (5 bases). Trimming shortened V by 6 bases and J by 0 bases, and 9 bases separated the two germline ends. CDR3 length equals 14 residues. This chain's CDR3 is CASRGPRSGNTIYF. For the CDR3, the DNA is TGTGCCAGCAGGGGACCGCGCTCTGGAAACACCATATATTTT.

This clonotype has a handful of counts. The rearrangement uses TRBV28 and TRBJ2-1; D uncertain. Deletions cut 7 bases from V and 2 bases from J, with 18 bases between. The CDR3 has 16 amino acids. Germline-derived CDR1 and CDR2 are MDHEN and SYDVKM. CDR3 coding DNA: TGTGCCAGCACCCCCGACCTAGAAAGAGCCTACAATGAGCAGTTCTTC. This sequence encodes CASTPDLERAYNEQFF.

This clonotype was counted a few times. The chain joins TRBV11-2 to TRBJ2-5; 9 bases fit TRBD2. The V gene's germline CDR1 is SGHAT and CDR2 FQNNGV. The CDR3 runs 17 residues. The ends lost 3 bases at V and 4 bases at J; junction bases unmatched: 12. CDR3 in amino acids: CASSFSNRRLAAETQYF. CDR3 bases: TGTGCCAGCAGCTTCTCTAACCGGAGACTAGCGGCAGAGACCCAGTACTTC. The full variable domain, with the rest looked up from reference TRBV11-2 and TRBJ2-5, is EAGVAQSPRYKIIEKRQSVAFWCNPISGHATLYWYQQILGQGPKLLIQFQNNGVVDDSQLPKDRFSAERLKGVDSTLKIQPAKLEDSAVYLCASSFSNRRLAAETQYFGPGTRLLVL.

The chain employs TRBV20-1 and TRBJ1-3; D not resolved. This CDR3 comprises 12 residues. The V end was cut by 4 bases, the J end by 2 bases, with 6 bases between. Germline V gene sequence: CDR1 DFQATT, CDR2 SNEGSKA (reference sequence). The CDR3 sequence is CSATPAGNTIYF. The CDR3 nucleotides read TGCAGTGCTACCCCGGCTGGAAACACCATATATTTT.

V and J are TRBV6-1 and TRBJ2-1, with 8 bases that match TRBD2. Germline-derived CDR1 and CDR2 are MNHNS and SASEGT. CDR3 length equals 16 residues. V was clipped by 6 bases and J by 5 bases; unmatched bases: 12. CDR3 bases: TGTGCCAGCAGCAGCGTTGGTAGCGGGGAGGACAATGAGCAGTTCTTC. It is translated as CASSSVGSGEDNEQFF.

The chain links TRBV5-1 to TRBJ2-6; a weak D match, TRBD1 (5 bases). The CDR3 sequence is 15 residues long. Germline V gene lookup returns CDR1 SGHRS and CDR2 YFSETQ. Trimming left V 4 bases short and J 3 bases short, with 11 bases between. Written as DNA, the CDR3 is TGCGCCAGCAGCATCCAGGGTGGTGGGGCCAACGTCCTGACTTTC. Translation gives CASSIQGGGANVLTF. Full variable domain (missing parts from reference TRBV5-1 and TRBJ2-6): KAGVTQTPRYLIKTRGQQVTLSCSPISGHRSVSWYQQTPGQGLQFLFEYFSETQRNKGNFPGRFSGRQFSNSRSEMNVSTLELGDSALYLCASSIQGGGANVLTFGAGSRLTVL.

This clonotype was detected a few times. CDR3 protein: CASSQGYMNTEAFF. For the CDR3, the DNA is TGCGCCAGCAGCCAAGGATACATGAACACTGAAGCTTTCTTT. The gene calls are TRBV4-3 and TRBJ1-1; the D is unclear. This CDR3 has 14 residues. The V gene lost 1 base and the J gene lost 0 bases, with 6 bases spanning the gap. The V gene's germline CDR1 is LGHNA and CDR2 YSLEER.

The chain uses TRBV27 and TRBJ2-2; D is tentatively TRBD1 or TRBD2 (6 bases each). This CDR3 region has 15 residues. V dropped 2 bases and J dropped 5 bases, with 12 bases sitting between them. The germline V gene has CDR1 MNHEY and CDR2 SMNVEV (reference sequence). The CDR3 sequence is CASSLNGGGTGELFF. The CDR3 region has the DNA TGTGCCAGCAGTTTAAACGGGGGCGGGACCGGGGAGCTGTTTTTT.

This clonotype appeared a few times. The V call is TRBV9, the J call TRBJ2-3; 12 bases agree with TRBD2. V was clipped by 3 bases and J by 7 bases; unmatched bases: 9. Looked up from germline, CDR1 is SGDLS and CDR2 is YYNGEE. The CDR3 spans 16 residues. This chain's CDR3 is CASSAHRTSGANTQYF. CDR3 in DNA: TGTGCCAGCAGCGCACACAGGACTAGCGGGGCGAATACGCAGTATTTT.

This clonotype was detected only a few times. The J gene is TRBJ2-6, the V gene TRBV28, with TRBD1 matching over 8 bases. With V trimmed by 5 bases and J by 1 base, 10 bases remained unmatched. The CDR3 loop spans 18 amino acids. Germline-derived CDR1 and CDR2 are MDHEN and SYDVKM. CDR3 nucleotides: TGTGCCAGCAGTAGGATAGGACAGGGACGATCTGGGGCCAACGTCCTGACTTTC. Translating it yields CASSRIGQGRSGANVLTF.

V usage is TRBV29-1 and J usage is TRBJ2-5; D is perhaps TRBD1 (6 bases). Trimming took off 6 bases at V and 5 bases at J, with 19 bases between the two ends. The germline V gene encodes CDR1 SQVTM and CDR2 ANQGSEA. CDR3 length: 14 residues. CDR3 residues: CSVKSDRTWETQYF. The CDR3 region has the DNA TGCAGCGTGAAATCTGACAGGACCTGGGAGACCCAGTACTTC. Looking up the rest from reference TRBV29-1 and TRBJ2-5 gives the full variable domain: SAVISQKPSRDICQRGTSLTIQCQVDSQVTMMFWYRQQPGQSLTLIATANQGSEATYESGFVIDKFPISRPNLTFSTLTVSNMSPEDSSIYLCSVKSDRTWETQYFGPGTRLLVL.

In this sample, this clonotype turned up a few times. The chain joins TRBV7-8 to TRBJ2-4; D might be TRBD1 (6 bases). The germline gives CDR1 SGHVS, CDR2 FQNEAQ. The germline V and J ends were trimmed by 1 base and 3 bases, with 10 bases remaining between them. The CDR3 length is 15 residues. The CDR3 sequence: CASSLGGLGKNIQYF. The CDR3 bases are TGTGCCAGCAGCTTAGGGGGGCTGGGCAAAAACATTCAGTACTTC.

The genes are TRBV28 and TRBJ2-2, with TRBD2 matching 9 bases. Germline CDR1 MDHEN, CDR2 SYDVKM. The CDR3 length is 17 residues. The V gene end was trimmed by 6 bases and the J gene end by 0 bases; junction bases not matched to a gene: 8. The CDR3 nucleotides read TGTGCCAGCAGGCCTTACAGCGGGAGGCCGAACACCGGGGAGCTGTTTTTT. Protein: CASRPYSGRPNTGELFF.

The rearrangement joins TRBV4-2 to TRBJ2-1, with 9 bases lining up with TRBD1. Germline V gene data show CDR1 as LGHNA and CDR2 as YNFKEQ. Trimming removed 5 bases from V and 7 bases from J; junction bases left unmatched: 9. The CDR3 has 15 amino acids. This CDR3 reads CASSKAWTGVNEQFF. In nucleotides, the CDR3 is TGTGCCAGCAGCAAGGCCTGGACAGGGGTGAATGAGCAGTTCTTC.

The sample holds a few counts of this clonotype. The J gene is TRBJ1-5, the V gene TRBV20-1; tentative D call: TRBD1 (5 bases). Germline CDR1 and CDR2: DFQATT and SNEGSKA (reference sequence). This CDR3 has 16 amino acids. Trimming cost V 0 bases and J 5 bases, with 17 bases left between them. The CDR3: CSARDLRTLGDQPQHF. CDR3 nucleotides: TGCAGTGCTAGAGATTTGAGAACTCTGGGGGATCAGCCCCAGCATTTT.

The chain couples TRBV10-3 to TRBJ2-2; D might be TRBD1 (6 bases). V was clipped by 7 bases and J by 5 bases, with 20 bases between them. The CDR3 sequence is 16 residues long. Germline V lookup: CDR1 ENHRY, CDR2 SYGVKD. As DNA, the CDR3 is TGTGCCATCACTGAACCCTCCAGGGGATCAACCGGGGAGCTGTTTTTT. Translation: CAITEPSRGSTGELFF.

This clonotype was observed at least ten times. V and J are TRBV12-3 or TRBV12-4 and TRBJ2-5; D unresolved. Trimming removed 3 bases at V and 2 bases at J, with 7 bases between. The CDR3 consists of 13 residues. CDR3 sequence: CASSFERQETQYF. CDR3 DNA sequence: TGTGCCAGCAGTTTCGAACGGCAAGAGACCCAGTACTTC.

The CDR3 region is CSARAGGSAEAFF. The CDR3 coding sequence is TGCAGTGCTAGGGCAGGGGGCAGTGCTGAAGCTTTCTTT. The rearrangement uses TRBV20-1 and TRBJ1-1, with TRBD1 matching over 8 bases. CDR1 and CDR2 from the germline V gene are DFQATT and SNEGSKA (reference sequence). CDR3 size: 13 residues. The J segment lost 6 bases and the V segment lost 3 bases, leaving 6 bases of the junction unmatched.

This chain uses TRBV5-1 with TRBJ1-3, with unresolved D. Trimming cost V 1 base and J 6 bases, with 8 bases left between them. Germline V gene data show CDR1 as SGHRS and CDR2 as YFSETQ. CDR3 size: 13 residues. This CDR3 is CASSLQGENTIYF. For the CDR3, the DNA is TGCGCCAGCAGCTTGCAAGGCGAAAACACCATATATTTT.

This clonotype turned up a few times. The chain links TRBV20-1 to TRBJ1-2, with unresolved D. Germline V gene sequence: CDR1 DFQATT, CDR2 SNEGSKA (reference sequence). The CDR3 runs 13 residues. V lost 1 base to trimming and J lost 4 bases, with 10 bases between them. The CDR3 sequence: CSARVSKAYGYTF. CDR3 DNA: TGCAGTGCTAGAGTTTCCAAGGCCTATGGCTACACCTTC.

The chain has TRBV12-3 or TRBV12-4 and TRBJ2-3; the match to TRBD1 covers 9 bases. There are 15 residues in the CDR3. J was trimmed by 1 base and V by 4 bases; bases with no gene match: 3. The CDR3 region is CASSSRDRGTDTQYF. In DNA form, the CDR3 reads TGTGCCAGCAGTTCCCGGGACAGGGGCACAGATACGCAGTATTTT.

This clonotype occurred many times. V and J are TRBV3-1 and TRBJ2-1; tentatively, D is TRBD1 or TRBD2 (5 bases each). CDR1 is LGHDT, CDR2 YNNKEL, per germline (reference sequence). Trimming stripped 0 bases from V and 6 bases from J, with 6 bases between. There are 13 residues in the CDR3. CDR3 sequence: CASSQDGGNEQFF. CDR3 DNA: TGTGCCAGCAGCCAAGATGGGGGCAATGAGCAGTTCTTC.

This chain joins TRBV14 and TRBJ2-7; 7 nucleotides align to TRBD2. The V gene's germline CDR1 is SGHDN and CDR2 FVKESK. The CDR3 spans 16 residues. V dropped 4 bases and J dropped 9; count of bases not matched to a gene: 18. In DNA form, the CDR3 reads TGTGCCAGCAGCCCCCTGGGAGCGGGATCCGTCGGAGGGCAGTACTTC. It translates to CASSPLGAGSVGGQYF.

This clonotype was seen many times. The CDR3 bases are TGTGCCAGCAGCCCACGGGTCCAGGACAATCAGCCCCAGCATTTT. Translating gives CASSPRVQDNQPQHF. The gene calls are TRBV5-5 and TRBJ1-5, with D hard to call. Germline CDR1 reads SGHKS; CDR2 reads YYEKEE (reference sequence). Trimming cost V 4 bases and J 3 bases, with 14 bases left between them. The CDR3 has 15 residues.